This passage covers 21 T cell receptor beta chains from one sample sequenced in a study of T cell responses to AZD1222 COVID-19 vaccine (TCRdb year 2021). The sample's time point, from its label and the paper: baseline before first vaccination. Library preparation employed the immunoSEQ multiplex PCR assay. TCRdb retrieved this table from immuneACCESS and kept in-frame rearrangements only. Not all clones are present; in checked studies, unresolved V genes account for under half, and no reason is known for the remainder. This sample gives about 85,000 clones in total; about 87% of them show up just once. Clones ranked in the top ten supply less than 20% of the sample. The material was peripheral blood, obtained on day 0 of AZD1222 vaccination. These receptors originate from an adult in good health.

This chain links TRBV27 with TRBJ2-2; D may be TRBD1 (6 bases). Per the germline V gene, CDR1 is MNHEY and CDR2 is SMNVEV (reference sequence). The CDR3 loop spans 16 amino acids. With 6 bases removed from V and 4 bases from J, the gap between germline ends came to 18 bases. CDR3 nucleotide sequence: TGTGCCAGCAGGCCACGGGACACTCGGAGCACCGGGGAGCTGTTTTTT. Its translation is CASRPRDTRSTGELFF.

The chain combines TRBV29-1 with TRBJ1-1; 7 bases line up with TRBD1. The CDR3 has 12 amino acids. Germline CDR1 reads SQVTM; CDR2 reads ANQGSEA. J lost 4 bases, V lost 6 bases, and 5 bases had no gene match. CDR3 amino acids: CSVIQGITEAFF. The CDR3 DNA follows: TGCAGCGTGATACAGGGGATCACTGAAGCTTTCTTT.

The chain employs TRBV6-5 and TRBJ1-2, with a weak D call TRBD1 (6 bases). Per the germline V gene, CDR1 is MNHEY and CDR2 is SVGAGI. This CDR3 is 13 amino acids long. Trimming left V 6 bases short and J 1 base short, with 9 bases between. The DNA of the CDR3 is TGTGCCAGCAGGGACAGCCTTAACTATGGCTACACCTTC. Translation: CASRDSLNYGYTF.

This clone was seen once. The V call is TRBV2, the J call TRBJ1-6; perhaps TRBD1 as D (6 bases). The CDR3 has 18 residues. Germline V gives CDR1 SNHLY, CDR2 FYNNEI. Trimming took 7 bases from V and 0 from J, leaving 19 bases between them. DNA for the CDR3: TGTGCCAGCACCGTACGCGGGGGGGCGAGCTCCTATAATTCACCCCTCCACTTT. This gives the protein CASTVRGGASSYNSPLHF.

This chain links TRBV2 with TRBJ2-3; D is possibly TRBD2 (6 bases). V was pared by 9 bases and J by 2 bases, with 15 bases between. This CDR3 comprises 14 residues. Germline loops: CDR1 SNHLY, CDR2 FYNNEI. The CDR3 coding sequence is TGTGCCAGTCTACCCATGGGACTCACAGATACGCAGTATTTT. Protein: CASLPMGLTDTQYF.

The chain carries TRBV3-1 (or the pseudogene TRBV3-2) and TRBJ1-6; TRBD1 matches at 7 bases. The CDR3 runs 15 residues. CDR1 and CDR2 from the germline V gene are LGHDT and YNNKEL (reference sequence). V was clipped by 6 bases and J by 8 bases; unmatched bases: 10. In DNA, the CDR3 is TGTGCCAGCAGTCCCCTACAGGGGTCGGATTCACCCCTCCACTTT. Protein sequence: CASSPLQGSDSPLHF.

V and J are TRBV2 and TRBJ1-1, with D possibly being TRBD1 (5 bases). The CDR3 extends over 14 amino acids. CDR1 is SNHLY and CDR2 is FYNNEI in the germline V gene. The germline V and J ends were trimmed by 4 bases and 1 base, with 10 bases remaining between them. CDR3: CASSGPGRNTEAFF. The CDR3 nucleotides read TGTGCCAGCAGTGGACCGGGACGGAACACTGAAGCTTTCTTT.

The chain has TRBV15 and TRBJ2-2, with TRBD2 identical over 8 bases. The germline V gene encodes CDR1 LNHNV and CDR2 YYDKDF (reference sequence). V was pared by 4 bases and J by 2 bases, with 6 bases of the junction left unmatched. CDR3 length: 16 residues. The CDR3, as DNA: TGTGCCACCAGCACCTTAGCGGGACACAACACCGGGGAGCTGTTTTTT. As protein: CATSTLAGHNTGELFF.

This chain's CDR3 is CASSQSPLVGEQFF. In nucleotides, the CDR3 is TGTGCCAGCAGTCAGTCACCACTTGTGGGTGAGCAGTTCTTC. J is TRBJ2-1 and V is TRBV6-5; D is uncertain. The germline V and J ends were trimmed by 5 bases and 9 bases, with 17 bases remaining between them. This CDR3 has 14 residues. From germline, CDR1 is MNHEY and CDR2 SVGAGI.

V usage is TRBV19 and J usage is TRBJ2-7, with D possibly matching TRBD1 (6 bases). V shed 5 bases and J shed 4 bases, with 18 bases lying between them. Germline V gives CDR1 LNHDA, CDR2 SQIVND (reference sequence). CDR3 length: 15 residues. Here the CDR3 DNA reads TGTGCCAGTAGTCCGCGCCAGGGGACGATATACGAGCAGTACTTC. Encoded protein: CASSPRQGTIYEQYF.

The chain carries TRBV7-8 and TRBJ1-3, with D unresolved. V was pared by 3 bases and J by 2 bases, with 14 bases between. Germline CDR1 and CDR2: SGHVS and FQNEAQ. The CDR3 is 16 residues long. The CDR3 nucleotides read TGTGCCAGCAGCTTGACACCCAAACCACCTGGAAACACCATATATTTT. Translation: CASSLTPKPPGNTIYF. Full variable domain (outside the CDR3, taken from reference TRBV7-8 and TRBJ1-3): GAGVSQSPRYKVAKRGQDVALRCDPISGHVSLFWYQQALGQGPEFLTYFQNEAQLDKSGLPSDRFFAERPEGSVSTLKIQRTQQEDSAVYLCASSLTPKPPGNTIYFGEGSWLTVV.

The rearrangement links TRBV27 to TRBJ1-5; D unclear. CDR1 is MNHEY and CDR2 is SMNVEV in the germline V gene (reference sequence). The CDR3 extends over 13 amino acids. Trimming left V 0 bases short and J 4 bases short, with 4 bases between. Here the CDR3 reads CASSLSRNQPQHF. The CDR3 DNA is TGTGCCAGCAGTTTATCAAGGAATCAGCCCCAGCATTTT.

This sequence joins TRBV28 and TRBJ1-3; TRBD1 agrees at 11 bases. Germline values: CDR1 MDHEN, CDR2 SYDVKM. This CDR3 spans 14 amino acids. J lost 7 bases, V lost 6 bases, and 5 bases had no gene match. CDR3 in DNA: TGTGCCAGCAGCCGGGGACAGGGGGTTAACACCATATATTTT. The encoded protein is CASSRGQGVNTIYF. The variable domain in full, completed from reference TRBV28 and TRBJ1-3, reads DVKVTQSSRYLVKRTGEKVFLECVQDMDHENMFWYRQDPGLGLRLIYFSYDVKMKEKGDIPEGYSVSREKKERFSLILESASTNQTSMYLCASSRGQGVNTIYFGEGSWLTVV.

The rearrangement links TRBV19 to TRBJ2-3; 8 nucleotides match TRBD1. With V trimmed by 3 bases and J by 3 bases, 8 bases remained unmatched. CDR1 and CDR2 (germline): LNHDA, SQIVND (reference sequence). The CDR3 spans 16 residues. CDR3 loop: CASSIPTGDRTDTQYF. CDR3 coding DNA: TGTGCCAGTAGTATCCCGACAGGGGACAGGACAGATACGCAGTATTTT.

The chain carries TRBV4-1 and TRBJ1-5, with D possibly TRBD1 on 6 matching bases. This CDR3 comprises 16 residues. Trimming cost V 1 base and J 3 bases, with 13 bases left between them. CDR1 is MGHRA, CDR2 YSYEKL, per germline. CDR3 in amino acids: CASSQVMQGTNQPQHF. In DNA form, the CDR3 reads TGCGCCAGCAGCCAAGTTATGCAGGGGACCAATCAGCCCCAGCATTTT.

This chain connects TRBV4-1 to TRBJ1-1; 7 nucleotides line up with TRBD1. The CDR3 covers 15 residues. Germline V CDR1 and CDR2: MGHRA, YSYEKL. With 2 bases clipped from V and 3 bases from J, the junction kept 6 bases outside the gene matches. The CDR3 sequence: CASSQLDRADTEAFF. The CDR3 nucleotides read TGCGCCAGCAGCCAACTCGACAGGGCGGACACTGAAGCTTTCTTT.

J is TRBJ2-2 and V is TRBV10-2; D uncertain. V was trimmed by 3 bases and J by 3 bases, leaving 8 bases between them. The CDR3 is 14 residues long. Germline V gene lookup returns CDR1 WSHSY and CDR2 SAAADI. Here the CDR3 reads CASSDGADTGELFF. CDR3 coding DNA: TGCGCCAGCAGTGACGGAGCTGACACCGGGGAGCTGTTTTTT.

J is TRBJ1-1 and V is TRBV6-5; TRBD1 aligns across 7 bases. J was trimmed by 3 bases and V by 6 bases; bases with no gene match: 10. Germline assignment: CDR1 MNHEY and CDR2 SVGAGI. There are 15 residues in the CDR3. This CDR3 is CASRTGWVTDTEAFF. In DNA, the CDR3 is TGTGCCAGCAGGACAGGGTGGGTAACGGACACTGAAGCTTTCTTT.

V usage is TRBV6-4 and J usage is TRBJ1-5; weak D call: TRBD1 (5 bases). Germline V lookup: CDR1 MRHNA, CDR2 SNTAGT. V was clipped by 3 bases and J by 0 bases, with 12 bases between them. The CDR3 length is 16 residues. The CDR3, as DNA: TGTGCCAGCAGTGAAGTTGGGGGAGATAGCAATCAGCCCCAGCATTTT. It specifies CASSEVGGDSNQPQHF.

This chain's CDR3 is CASSLGTSGRNTGELFF. CDR3 nucleotide sequence: TGCGCCAGCAGCTTGGGGACTAGCGGGAGGAACACCGGGGAGCTGTTTTTT. This chain links TRBV5-1 with TRBJ2-2; 13 positions match TRBD2. Looked up from germline, CDR1 is SGHRS and CDR2 is YFSETQ. The V and J ends lost 0 bases and 1 base, in that order; junction bases with no gene match: 0. This CDR3 has 17 residues.

This chain connects TRBV4-1 to TRBJ1-5; D remains unclear. The length of the CDR3 is 18 residues. The V gene lost 0 bases and the J gene lost 8 bases, with 23 bases spanning the gap. Germline V gene lookup returns CDR1 MGHRA and CDR2 YSYEKL. The CDR3 here is CASSQDWGGRFLSKPQHF. The CDR3 DNA is TGCGCCAGCAGCCAAGATTGGGGAGGGCGATTCCTTTCTAAGCCCCAGCATTTT.